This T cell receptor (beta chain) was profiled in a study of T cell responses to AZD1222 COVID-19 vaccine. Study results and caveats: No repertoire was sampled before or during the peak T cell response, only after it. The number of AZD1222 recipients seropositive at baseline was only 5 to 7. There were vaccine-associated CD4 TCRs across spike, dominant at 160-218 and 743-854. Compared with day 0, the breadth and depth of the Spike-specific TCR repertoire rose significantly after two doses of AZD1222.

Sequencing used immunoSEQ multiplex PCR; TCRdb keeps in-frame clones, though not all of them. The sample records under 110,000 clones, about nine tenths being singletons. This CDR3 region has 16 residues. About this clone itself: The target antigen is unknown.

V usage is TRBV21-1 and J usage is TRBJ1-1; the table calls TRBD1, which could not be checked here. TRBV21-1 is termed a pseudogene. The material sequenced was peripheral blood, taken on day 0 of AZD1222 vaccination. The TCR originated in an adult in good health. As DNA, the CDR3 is TGTGCCAGCCTTGGGCAGTCGTATAACATGAACACTGAAGCTTTCTTT. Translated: CASLGQSYNMNTEAFF.